A selection of T cell receptor beta chains follows, all from one sample in a study of breast tumors, draining lymph nodes, adjacent tissues. TCRdb itself ran the multiplex PCR reads through MiXCR, one entry per CDR3 protein. Altogether a few hundred thousand distinct CDR3 sequences are present, nearly 35% being singletons, with the ten largest covering approximately 3.5%. The source material was axillary lymph node tissue. The receptors derive from a female donor with breast cancer. Some clones in this sample may be carry-over from other donors' samples. Both conserved end residues are part of each CDR3. Fields, in order: V gene, D gene, J gene, clone size, CDR3 protein, CDR3 DNA. D genes are given only for firm matches. Clone size is given for some rows only: seen once, a few or many times, or a class if the clone is expanded.

V: TRBV29-1
D: -
J: TRBJ2-7
size: -
CDR3: CSVDVYEQYF
DNA: TGCAGCGTTGATGTCTACGAGCAGTACTTC

V: TRBV6-1
D: -
J: TRBJ2-3
size: many
CDR3: CASNPARGDTQYF
DNA: TGTGCCAGCAACCCCGCTCGCGGAGATACGCAGTATTTT

V: TRBV5-1
D: -
J: TRBJ2-7
size: many
CDR3: CASSLGKAGEQYF
DNA: TGCGCCAGCAGCTTGGGCAAGGCCGGCGAGCAGTACTTC

V: TRBV29-1
D: -
J: TRBJ1-2
size: many
CDR3: CSVRPGEGRYTF
DNA: TGCAGCGTCCGACCCGGGGAGGGCCGCTACACCTTC

V: TRBV7-8
D: -
J: TRBJ2-3
size: many
CDR3: CASSLGGSADTQYF
DNA: TGTGCCAGCAGCTTAGGGGGTAGCGCAGATACGCAGTATTTT

V: TRBV14
D: -
J: TRBJ1-2
size: -
CDR3: CASSTEPGSGYTF
DNA: TGTGCCAGCAGCACGGAACCAGGGTCGGGCTACACCTTC

V: TRBV29-1
D: TRBD1
J: TRBJ1-2
size: many
CDR3: CSASGQGNGYTF
DNA: TGCAGCGCCTCGGGACAGGGAAATGGCTACACCTTC

V: TRBV24-1
D: -
J: TRBJ2-1
size: many
CDR3: CATSEVSSNNEQFF
DNA: TGTGCCACCAGTGAGGTGAGCAGTAACAATGAGCAGTTCTTC

V: TRBV5-6
D: -
J: TRBJ2-1
size: -
CDR3: CASSLRGTSYNEQFF
DNA: TGTGCCAGCAGCCTTAGGGGTACCTCCTACAATGAGCAGTTCTTC

V: TRBV19
D: TRBD1
J: TRBJ1-5
size: many
CDR3: CASLSRDRGQGQPQHF
DNA: TGTGCCAGTCTTTCCCGGGACAGGGGGCAGGGTCAGCCCCAGCATTTT

V: TRBV25-1
D: -
J: TRBJ2-1
size: many
CDR3: CASSEFIGEQFF
DNA: TGTGCCAGCAGTGAATTTATCGGTGAGCAGTTCTTC

V: TRBV11-2
D: -
J: TRBJ1-2
size: many
CDR3: CASSFPGQPKGYTF
DNA: TGTGCCAGCAGCTTCCCCGGGCAGCCGAAGGGCTACACCTTC

V: TRBV10-3
D: TRBD2
J: TRBJ2-3
size: many
CDR3: CAISERTSGMATDTQYF
DNA: TGTGCCATCAGTGAGAGGACTAGCGGGATGGCAACAGATACGCAGTATTTT

V: TRBV9
D: TRBD2
J: TRBJ2-3
size: many
CDR3: CASSVAGLAGTDTQYF
DNA: TGTGCCAGCAGCGTAGCCGGGCTAGCGGGCACAGATACGCAGTATTTT

V: TRBV5-1
D: TRBD2
J: TRBJ2-1
size: many
CDR3: CASSPISGRAYNEQFF
DNA: TGCGCCAGCAGCCCAATAAGCGGGAGGGCCTACAATGAGCAGTTCTTC

V: TRBV6-5
D: -
J: TRBJ2-5
size: many
CDR3: CASSYSGGYQETQYF
DNA: TGTGCCAGCAGTTACTCCGGCGGATACCAAGAGACCCAGTACTTC

V: TRBV10-3
D: -
J: TRBJ2-1
size: many
CDR3: CAISRDRSYNEQFF
DNA: TGTGCCATCAGCCGCGACAGGTCCTACAATGAGCAGTTCTTC

V: TRBV12-5
D: TRBD2
J: TRBJ2-3
size: many
CDR3: CASGLIGLVAGGTDTQYF
DNA: TGTGCTAGTGGGTTAATCGGACTAGTAGCGGGAGGCACAGATACGCAGTATTTT

V: TRBV4-1
D: -
J: TRBJ2-5
size: -
CDR3: CASSQVGRGPQETQYF
DNA: TGCGCCAGCAGCCAAGTGGGTCGAGGTCCCCAAGAGACCCAGTACTTC

V: TRBV20-1
D: -
J: TRBJ1-6
size: many
CDR3: CSATPGQFLGSPLHF
DNA: TGCAGTGCTACCCCCGGACAGTTCCTCGGGTCACCCCTCCACTTT

V: TRBV6-5
D: -
J: TRBJ1-5
size: many
CDR3: CASSPRSNQPQHF
DNA: TGTGCCAGCAGTCCCCGGAGCAATCAGCCCCAGCATTTT

V: TRBV7-4
D: -
J: TRBJ1-6
size: -
CDR3: CASSPRRGLSSPLHF
DNA: TGTGCCAGCAGCCCAAGGAGAGGACTTAGTTCGCCCCTCCACTTT

V: TRBV6-2/TRBV6-3
D: -
J: TRBJ2-7
size: -
CDR3: CASSYDLEQYF
DNA: TGTGCCAGCAGTTACGATCTCGAGCAGTACTTC

V: TRBV4-3
D: -
J: TRBJ1-2
size: many
CDR3: CASSQDPDGYYGYTF
DNA: TGCGCCAGCAGCCAAGATCCCGACGGCTACTATGGCTACACCTTC

V: TRBV28
D: -
J: TRBJ1-6
size: many
CDR3: CASTQGRVEPLHF
DNA: TGTGCCAGCACACAAGGACGGGTCGAACCCCTCCACTTT

V: TRBV9
D: -
J: TRBJ1-4
size: -
CDR3: CASSAPTRGNEKLFF
DNA: TGTGCCAGCAGCGCGCCAACCAGGGGAAATGAAAAACTGTTTTTT

V: TRBV27
D: -
J: TRBJ2-7
size: -
CDR3: CASSLSPAGKPYEQYF
DNA: TGTGCCAGCAGTTTATCCCCGGCCGGGAAACCCTACGAGCAGTACTTC